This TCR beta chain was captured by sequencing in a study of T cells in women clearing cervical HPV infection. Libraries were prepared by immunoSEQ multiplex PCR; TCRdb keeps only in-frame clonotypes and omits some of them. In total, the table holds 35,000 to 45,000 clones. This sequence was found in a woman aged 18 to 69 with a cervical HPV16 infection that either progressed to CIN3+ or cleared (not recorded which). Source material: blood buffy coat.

CDR3 sequence reads: CASSLGQPGNEQFF. The part of the CDR3 DNA that was read is TGTGCCAGCAGCTTGGGACAGCCGGGAAATGAG. The chain couples TRBV5-5 to TRBJ2-1; the D call may be TRBD1 or TRBD2 (5 bases each). With the read ending 3 residues before the CDR3 end, the germline J gene is used to fill in that end. V was cut by 0 bases and J by 7 bases, with 11 bases left in between. The CDR3 covers 14 residues. Germline CDR1 and CDR2: SGHKS and YYEKEE (reference sequence).